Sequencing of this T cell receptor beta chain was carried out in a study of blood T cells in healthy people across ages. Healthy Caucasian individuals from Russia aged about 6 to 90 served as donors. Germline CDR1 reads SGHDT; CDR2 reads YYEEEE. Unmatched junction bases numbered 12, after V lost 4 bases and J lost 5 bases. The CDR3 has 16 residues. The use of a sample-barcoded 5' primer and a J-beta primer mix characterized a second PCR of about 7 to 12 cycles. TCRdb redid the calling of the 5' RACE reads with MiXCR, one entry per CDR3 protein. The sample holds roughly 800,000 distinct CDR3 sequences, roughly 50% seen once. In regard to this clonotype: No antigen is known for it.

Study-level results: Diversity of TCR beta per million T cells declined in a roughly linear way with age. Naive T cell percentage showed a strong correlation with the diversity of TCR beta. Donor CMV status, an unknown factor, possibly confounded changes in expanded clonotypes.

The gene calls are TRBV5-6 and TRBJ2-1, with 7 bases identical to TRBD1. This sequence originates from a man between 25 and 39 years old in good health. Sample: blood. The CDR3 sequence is CASSPQDRIFHNEQFF. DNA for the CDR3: TGTGCCAGCAGCCCGCAGGACAGGATCTTTCACAATGAGCAGTTCTTC.